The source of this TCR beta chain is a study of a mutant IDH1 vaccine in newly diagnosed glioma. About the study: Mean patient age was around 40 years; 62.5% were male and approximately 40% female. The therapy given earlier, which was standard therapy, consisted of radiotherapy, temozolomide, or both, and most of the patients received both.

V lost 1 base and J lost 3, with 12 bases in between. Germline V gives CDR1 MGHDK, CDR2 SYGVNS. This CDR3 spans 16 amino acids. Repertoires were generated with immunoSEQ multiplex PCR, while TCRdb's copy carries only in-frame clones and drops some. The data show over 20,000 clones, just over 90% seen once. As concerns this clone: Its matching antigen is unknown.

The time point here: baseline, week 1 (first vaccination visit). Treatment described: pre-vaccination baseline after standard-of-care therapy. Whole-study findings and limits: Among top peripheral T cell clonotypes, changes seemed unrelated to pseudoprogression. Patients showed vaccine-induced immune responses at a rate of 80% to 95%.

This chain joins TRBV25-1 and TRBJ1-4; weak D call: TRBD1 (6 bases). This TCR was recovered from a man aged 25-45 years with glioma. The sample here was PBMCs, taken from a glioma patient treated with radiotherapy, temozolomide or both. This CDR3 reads CASSEFRGLSNEKLFF. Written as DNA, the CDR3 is TGTGCCAGCAGTGAATTCCGGGGGCTGTCTAATGAAAAACTGTTTTTT. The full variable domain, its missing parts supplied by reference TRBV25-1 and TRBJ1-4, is EADIYQTPRYLVIGTGKKITLECSQTMGHDKMYWYQQDPGMELHLIHYSYGVNSTEKGDLSSESTVSRIRTEHFPLTLESARPSHTSQYLCASSEFRGLSNEKLFFGSGTQLSVL.